The clone carrying this T cell receptor (beta chain) came up a few times. Its antigen is as yet unknown. All of the donors were Caucasians in good health. After removal of 5 bases from V and 8 bases from J, the junction contained 8 bases not matched to a gene. The CDR3 spans 13 residues. This record comes from a study of identical twins. TCRdb fed the 5' RACE reads into MiXCR, producing one record per CDR3 protein. The repertoire holds over 600,000 distinct CDR3 sequences, with 21% as singletons. Study results and caveats: Twins showed weaker excess sharing in their beta out-of-frame sequences.

These data also formed part of another study, on T cells expressing NK-cell markers. That work states: Each of a handful of donors carried dominant NKG2C+ clonotypes accounting for about 1.0-7.0% of CD8+ T cells. The CD3+CD56-NKG2C+ fraction of a handful of donors was also led by these clonotypes.

Sequencing used PBMCs. The chain joins TRBV12-3 or TRBV12-4 to TRBJ1-2, with 7 bases fitting TRBD1. This receptor was obtained from a woman in her late teens or twenties in good health. The CDR3 sequence: CASSGEGGGGYTF. The DNA for the CDR3 is TGTGCCAGCAGTGGGGAAGGGGGCGGCGGCTACACCTTC.